This T cell receptor beta chain originates from a study of PD-1 blockade in classical Hodgkin lymphoma. The time point: newly diagnosed, previously untreated cHL patient sample. Trimming took off 6 bases at V and 1 base at J, with 12 bases between the two ends. Germline CDR1 MNHEY, CDR2 SVGAGI. The CDR3 is made up of 14 amino acids. Produced via immunoSEQ multiplex PCR; TCRdb's table is partial and in-frame only. The sample comprises tens of thousands of clones, over 85% of which are singletons, and about 3.9% rests with the top ten. Sequences were obtained from peripheral blood mononuclear cells (PBMCs). The clonotype was recovered from a human donor with classical Hodgkin lymphoma. The rearrangement joins TRBV6-5 to TRBJ1-1, with D unclear. The CDR3 spells CASSPLVGNTEAFF. The CDR3, as DNA: TGTGCCAGCAGCCCACTCGTAGGGAACACTGAAGCTTTCTTT.